Below are 27 T cell receptor beta chains sequenced from a single sample in a study of cytomegalovirus exposure and HLA in healthy donors listed by TCRdb under 2017. The library came from the immunoSEQ multiplex PCR assay. For the multiplex PCR, a mixture combining 60 forward primers for TCR Vbeta segments and 13 reverse primers for TCR Jbeta segments was used. Here the immuneACCESS table is served through TCRdb, limited to in-frame sequences with V and J called. Missing clones are a known gap in these copies; in checked studies unresolved V genes cover under half, and the rest lacks a known reason. The sample yields some 130,000 clones; more than 80% were counted once. The ten top clones hold 1% of the sample. The sequencing sample was made of PBMCs. These receptors were obtained from a man aged 40-55 years in good health and CMV-seronegative.

CDR3 bases: TGTGCCAGCAGCTTGTCTGGGACAGCCTCATCCTACGAGCAGTACTTC. Its protein product is CASSLSGTASSYEQYF. The J gene is TRBJ2-5, the V gene TRBV5-6, with 7 bases identical to TRBD1. The DNA end lines up better with TRBJ2-7; the J call may be wrong. CDR3 length: 16 residues. In germline, CDR1 is SGHDT, CDR2 YYEEEE.

This chain joins TRBV2 and TRBJ1-1; perhaps TRBD1 as D (5 bases). Germline V lookup: CDR1 SNHLY, CDR2 FYNNEI. This CDR3 is built from 18 residues. The V and J ends lost 4 bases and 0 bases respectively, with 21 bases between them. The chain's CDR3 is CASSVRSRSGLMNTEAFF. The CDR3 nucleotides read TGTGCCAGCAGTGTCCGCTCGCGGTCAGGGCTAATGAACACTGAAGCTTTCTTT.

J is TRBJ2-7 and V is TRBV6-1; the D gene is possibly TRBD1 (6 bases). The CDR3 loop spans 13 amino acids. With 4 bases removed from V and 2 bases from J, the gap between germline ends came to 9 bases. Germline CDR1 is MNHNS and CDR2 is SASEGT. CDR3 region: CASSVNRAYEQYF. The CDR3, as DNA: TGTGCCAGCAGTGTTAACAGGGCCTACGAGCAGTACTTC.

This clone was detected once. The chain combines TRBV10-3 with TRBJ2-7; the D gene is possibly TRBD2 (5 bases). The CDR3 sequence is 12 residues long. The ends were cut back, 4 bases at V and 3 bases at J, with 7 bases in the middle. CDR1 and CDR2 from the germline V gene are ENHRY and SYGVKD. The CDR3 DNA reads as TGTGCCATCAGTGGTGCGGGCTACGAGCAGTACTTC. This gives the protein CAISGAGYEQYF.

This clone was observed a few times. This rearrangement joins TRBV5-4 to TRBJ2-2, with 8 bases aligning to TRBD1. This CDR3 comprises 15 residues. Per germline, CDR1 SGHNT and CDR2 YYREEE (reference sequence). V dropped 2 bases and J dropped 4; count of bases not matched to a gene: 4. Here the CDR3 DNA reads TGTGCCAGCAGCTTCGGACAGGGAAGCACCGGGGAGCTGTTTTTT. Protein sequence: CASSFGQGSTGELFF.

The chain combines TRBV6-6 with TRBJ2-3, with 8 bases aligning to TRBD2. CDR1 and CDR2 from the germline V gene are MNHNY and SVGAGI (reference sequence). The CDR3 runs 16 residues. V was clipped by 6 bases and J by 2 bases; unmatched bases: 10. The CDR3 spells CASSRTGTRNTDTQYF. As DNA, the CDR3 is TGTGCCAGCAGCCGCACCGGGACTAGGAACACAGATACGCAGTATTTT.

The genes are TRBV1 and TRBJ2-3; the listed D gene, TRBD2, was not tested against the DNA. TRBV1 is classified as a pseudogene. The CDR3 is 17 amino acids. The CDR3 protein is CTSSQDQAGANTDTQYF. In DNA form, the CDR3 reads TGCACCAGCAGCCAAGATCAGGCGGGGGCCAACACAGATACGCAGTATTTT.

The genes are TRBV5-1 and TRBJ2-5, with TRBD2 identical over 12 bases. Germline CDR1 is SGHRS and CDR2 is YFSETQ. V was clipped by 4 bases and J by 3 bases; unmatched bases: 4. The CDR3 extends over 15 amino acids. CDR3 DNA sequence: TGCGCCAGCAGCCGGAGACTAGCGGGGGAAGAGACCCAGTACTTC. It specifies CASSRRLAGEETQYF.

This clone came up once. The chain has TRBV19 and TRBJ1-3; TRBD1 might be the D (6 bases). This CDR3 region has 13 residues. Trimming took 6 bases from V and 4 from J, leaving 10 bases between them. CDR1 is LNHDA and CDR2 is SQIVND in the germline V gene (reference sequence). CDR3 in DNA: TGTGCCAGTAGACCGGGACACGGAAACACCATATATTTT. Its translation: CASRPGHGNTIYF.

CDR3 sequence (DNA): TGTGCCAGCAGCTTAATGGCTGCCGGGGAGCTGTTTTTT. Protein product: CASSLMAAGELFF. The V and J genes are TRBV13 and TRBJ2-2; D gene ambiguous. With 2 bases removed from V and 6 bases from J, the gap between germline ends came to 7 bases. This CDR3 contains 13 residues. Germline assignment: CDR1 PRHDT and CDR2 FYEKMQ (reference sequence).

CDR3 DNA sequence: TGTGCCAGCAGCTTGGCCTTATTTGCGGGGAGGCATCAGCCCCAGCATTTT. It specifies CASSLALFAGRHQPQHF. This chain uses TRBV5-8 with TRBJ1-5; the D is unclear. V lost 0 bases and J lost 5, with 18 bases in between. Germline CDR1 reads SGHTS; CDR2 reads YDEGEE. There are 17 residues in the CDR3.

V usage is TRBV30 and J usage is TRBJ2-2; D gene ambiguous. The V gene lost 0 bases and the J gene lost 5 bases, with 7 bases spanning the gap. Germline V CDR1 and CDR2: GTSNPN, SVGIG (reference sequence). This CDR3 is built from 13 residues. The CDR3 sequence: CAWSVSRTGELFF. DNA for the CDR3: TGTGCCTGGAGTGTGTCCCGTACCGGGGAGCTGTTTTTT.

J is TRBJ2-1 and V is TRBV27; 10 bases line up with TRBD1. The CDR3 is 15 residues long. Germline-derived CDR1 and CDR2 are MNHEY and SMNVEV (reference sequence). The V segment lost 4 bases and the J segment 4 bases; nucleotides outside the gene matches: 4. CDR3 amino acids: CASSSGTGVYNEQFF. In DNA form, the CDR3 reads TGTGCCAGCAGTTCCGGGACAGGGGTATACAATGAGCAGTTCTTC.

Only a few counts were recorded for this clone. The rearrangement uses TRBV29-1 and TRBJ2-5; D is unresolved. This CDR3 has 12 amino acids. Germline V gene lookup returns CDR1 SQVTM and CDR2 ANQGSEA. V lost 3 bases and J lost 4, with 9 bases in between. CDR3 loop: CSVDSSRETQYF. The CDR3 DNA reads as TGCAGCGTTGACTCATCGCGAGAGACCCAGTACTTC.

This clone was seen more than once but under ten times. V and J are TRBV18 and TRBJ1-4; D gene unclear. The V gene's germline CDR1 is KGHSH and CDR2 LQKENI. The CDR3 runs to 13 residues. Trimming removed 8 bases from V and 8 bases from J, with 15 bases in between. CDR3 DNA sequence: TGTGCCAGCAAAATTCGGGGAGAAGAAAAACTGTTTTTT. Its protein is CASKIRGEEKLFF. The full variable domain, completed using reference TRBV18 and TRBJ1-4, is NAGVMQNPRHLVRRRGQEARLRCSPMKGHSHVYWYRQLPEEGLKFMVYLQKENIIDESGMPKERFSAEFPKEGPSILRIQQVVRGDSAAYFCASKIRGEEKLFFGSGTQLSVL.

The V and J genes are TRBV29-1 and TRBJ2-1; D is perhaps TRBD2 (7 bases). The germline gives CDR1 SQVTM, CDR2 ANQGSEA. This CDR3 has 16 amino acids. Trimming pared 1 base from V and 3 bases from J, leaving 16 bases between. CDR3: CSVEGGGGASYNEQFF. The CDR3 nucleotides are TGCAGCGTTGAAGGAGGAGGGGGGGCAAGCTACAATGAGCAGTTCTTC.

The chain combines TRBV28 with TRBJ2-1, with D tentatively TRBD1 (7 bases). The V and J ends lost 6 bases and 5 bases respectively, with 14 bases between them. The germline V gene encodes CDR1 MDHEN and CDR2 SYDVKM. The CDR3 consists of 14 residues. CDR3 coding DNA: TGTGCCAGCAGCCCGGGGGACAGAGACAATGAGCAGTTCTTC. Encoded protein: CASSPGDRDNEQFF.

The J gene is TRBJ2-2, the V gene TRBV9; no reliable D call. The germline CDR1 and CDR2 sequences are SGDLS and YYNGEE. The ends were cut back, 0 bases at V and 6 bases at J, with 12 bases in the middle. The CDR3 has 15 residues. This CDR3 reads CASSVASQASGELFF. CDR3 sequence (DNA): TGTGCCAGCAGCGTAGCGTCGCAGGCCTCCGGGGAGCTGTTTTTT.

This chain uses TRBV30 with TRBJ1-2; D is perhaps TRBD1 (5 bases). Germline V gene lookup returns CDR1 GTSNPN and CDR2 SVGIG (reference sequence). The length of the CDR3 is 13 residues. V lost 7 bases and J 4 bases, leaving 16 bases between the germline ends. CDR3 in amino acids: CALAPGGSYGYTF. The CDR3 nucleotides are TGTGCCTTAGCCCCTGGGGGGTCCTATGGCTACACCTTC.

The V and J genes are TRBV7-9 and TRBJ2-5, with 8 bases that match TRBD1. The J segment lost 12 bases and the V segment lost 4 bases, leaving 10 bases of the junction unmatched. This CDR3 is 13 amino acids long. Per the germline V gene, CDR1 is SEHNR and CDR2 is FQNEAQ (reference sequence). CDR3: CASSSQGAIEKYF. CDR3 bases: TGTGCCAGCAGCTCTCAGGGGGCCATCGAGAAGTACTTC.

The rearrangement joins TRBV7-8 to TRBJ2-3; 10 nucleotides align to TRBD2. J was trimmed by 5 bases and V by 5 bases; bases with no gene match: 7. Per germline, CDR1 SGHVS and CDR2 FQNEAQ. The CDR3 sequence is 15 residues long. The CDR3 region has the DNA TGTGCCAGCAGCCAGCGGGGGGGCCAGGGAGATACGCAGTATTTT. Amino acids: CASSQRGGQGDTQYF. Full variable domain (missing parts from reference TRBV7-8 and TRBJ2-3): GAGVSQSPRYKVAKRGQDVALRCDPISGHVSLFWYQQALGQGPEFLTYFQNEAQLDKSGLPSDRFFAERPEGSVSTLKIQRTQQEDSAVYLCASSQRGGQGDTQYFGPGTRLTVL.

The rearrangement links TRBV28 to TRBJ2-3; a weak D match, TRBD2 (5 bases). Germline V gives CDR1 MDHEN, CDR2 SYDVKM. This CDR3 is built from 13 residues. With 7 bases removed from V and 5 bases from J, the gap between germline ends came to 13 bases. CDR3 protein: CASTGLERDTQYF. DNA of the CDR3: TGTGCCAGCACCGGACTTGAGAGAGATACGCAGTATTTT.

This sequence joins TRBV28 and TRBJ1-2, with D uncertain. This CDR3 contains 11 residues. Germline V gene sequence: CDR1 MDHEN, CDR2 SYDVKM. The V end was cut by 6 bases, the J end by 4 bases, with 6 bases between. In nucleotides, the CDR3 is TGTGCCAGCAGGAGTGTCTATGGCTACACCTTC. Translation gives CASRSVYGYTF.

The genes are TRBV5-8 and TRBJ1-3; the match to TRBD1 covers 7 bases. The junction had 11 bases not matched to a gene; V was cut back by 4 bases and J by 4 bases. The V gene's germline CDR1 is SGHTS and CDR2 YDEGEE. The CDR3 contains 16 residues. DNA for the CDR3: TGTGCCAGCAGCCGGGGGACAGTATTATCCGGAAACACCATATATTTT. Translated, it gives CASSRGTVLSGNTIYF. Full variable domain (outside the CDR3, taken from reference TRBV5-8 and TRBJ1-3): EAGVTQSPTHLIKTRGQQATLRCSPISGHTSVYWYQQALGLGLQFLLWYDEGEERNRGNFPPRFSGRQFPNYSSELNVNALELEDSALYLCASSRGTVLSGNTIYFGEGSWLTVV.

This chain uses TRBV6-5 with TRBJ2-1; 10 bases fit TRBD1. The CDR3 extends over 14 amino acids. Germline CDR1 is MNHEY and CDR2 is SVGAGI. Trimming removed 4 bases from V and 4 bases from J; junction bases left unmatched: 1. The CDR3 nucleotides read TGTGCCAGCAGTTGGGGACAGGGGTACAATGAGCAGTTCTTC. This encodes CASSWGQGYNEQFF.

The chain uses TRBV6-1 and TRBJ2-5, with TRBD2 matching over 14 bases. The CDR3 has 15 amino acids. With 7 bases clipped from V and 2 bases from J, the junction kept 3 bases outside the gene matches. From germline, CDR1 is MNHNS and CDR2 SASEGT. CDR3 residues: CASKGLAGVQETQYF. Written as DNA, the CDR3 is TGTGCCAGCAAGGGACTAGCGGGAGTTCAAGAGACCCAGTACTTC.

The V gene is TRBV15, the J gene TRBJ2-1, with TRBD2 as a possible D gene (5 bases). Germline V gene data show CDR1 as LNHNV and CDR2 as YYDKDF (reference sequence). Trimming left V 0 bases short and J 3 bases short, with 15 bases between. The CDR3 runs 17 residues. CDR3 coding DNA: TGTGCCACCAGCAGAGATCGGGGAGCCGTGCTCTACAATGAGCAGTTCTTC. Translating it yields CATSRDRGAVLYNEQFF.